Listed below are T cell receptor beta chains from one sample, sequenced in a study of blood T cell repertoires in COVID-19. Repertoires were generated with immunoSEQ multiplex PCR, while TCRdb's copy carries only in-frame clones and drops some. The table shows roughly 200,000 clones, with around 88% occurring only once. Sequencing was done on a sample of PBMCs or T cells enriched from blood (not recorded which). All receptors derive from a woman aged 30 to 39 who had been exposed to COVID-19. Both conserved end residues are part of each CDR3. Each record gives: V gene, clone size, J gene, D gene, CDR3 protein, CDR3 DNA. A D gene is named only where the DNA matches it firmly. Rows may omit the clone size; those that give it use once, few, many or a size class.

v_gene: TRBV27
abundance: NA
j_gene: TRBJ1-5
d_gene: TRBD1
CDR3aa: CASSPGTGHSNQPQHF
CDR3nt: TGTGCCAGCAGTCCTGGGACAGGCCATAGCAATCAGCCCCAGCATTTT

v_gene: TRBV30
abundance: once
j_gene: TRBJ1-1
d_gene: TRBD1
CDR3aa: CAWTGTGEEAFF
CDR3nt: TGTGCCTGGACCGGGACAGGTGAGGAAGCTTTCTTT

v_gene: TRBV5-1
abundance: NA
j_gene: TRBJ2-7
d_gene: TRBD1
CDR3aa: CASSLDGTVAEQYF
CDR3nt: TGCGCCAGCAGCTTGGACGGGACAGTGGCCGAGCAGTACTTC

v_gene: TRBV7-8
abundance: once
j_gene: TRBJ1-6
d_gene: TRBD1
CDR3aa: CASSLGTGGVSPLHF
CDR3nt: TGTGCCAGCAGCTTAGGGACAGGGGGTGTTTCACCCCTCCACTTT

v_gene: TRBV9
abundance: NA
j_gene: TRBJ1-6
d_gene: TRBD1
CDR3aa: CASSRGDSDNSPLHF
CDR3nt: TGTGCCAGCTCACGCGGGGACAGTGATAATTCACCCCTCCACTTT

v_gene: TRBV2
abundance: NA
j_gene: TRBJ1-2
d_gene: TRBD1
CDR3aa: CASSERDRGGYTF
CDR3nt: TGTGCCAGCAGTGAGAGAGACAGGGGAGGCTACACCTTC

v_gene: TRBV24-1
abundance: NA
j_gene: TRBJ2-1
d_gene: NA
CDR3aa: CATSDTLGAGNEQFF
CDR3nt: TGTGCCACCAGTGATACATTGGGGGCTGGGAATGAGCAGTTCTTC

v_gene: TRBV3-1/TRBV3-2
abundance: NA
j_gene: TRBJ1-3
d_gene: NA
CDR3aa: CASSQGWQGTGNTIYF
CDR3nt: TGTGCCAGCAGCCAAGGGTGGCAGGGAACTGGAAACACCATATATTTT

v_gene: TRBV19
abundance: NA
j_gene: TRBJ1-3
d_gene: NA
CDR3aa: CASISRGAIGNTIYF
CDR3nt: TGTGCCAGTATATCACGGGGGGCAATTGGAAACACCATATATTTT

v_gene: TRBV5-1
abundance: NA
j_gene: TRBJ1-2
d_gene: TRBD1
CDR3aa: CASSLAKTGPEFGYTF
CDR3nt: TGCGCCAGCAGCTTGGCCAAGACAGGGCCGGAGTTCGGCTACACCTTC

v_gene: TRBV3-1/TRBV3-2
abundance: NA
j_gene: TRBJ1-4
d_gene: NA
CDR3aa: CASSQVGPGHPNEKLFF
CDR3nt: TGTGCCAGCAGCCAAGTAGGGCCGGGACATCCAAATGAAAAACTGTTTTTT

v_gene: TRBV7-3
abundance: NA
j_gene: TRBJ1-1
d_gene: TRBD1
CDR3aa: CASSRFGQVNTEAFF
CDR3nt: TGTGCCAGCAGCCGATTCGGACAGGTGAACACTGAAGCTTTCTTT

v_gene: TRBV27
abundance: NA
j_gene: TRBJ2-6
d_gene: NA
CDR3aa: CASKRSSGANVLTF
CDR3nt: TGTGCCAGCAAACGGAGCTCTGGGGCCAACGTCCTGACTTTC

v_gene: TRBV27
abundance: NA
j_gene: TRBJ1-5
d_gene: TRBD1
CDR3aa: CASSLAGTGGSQPQHF
CDR3nt: TGTGCCAGCAGCCTCGCCGGGACAGGGGGCAGTCAGCCCCAGCATTTT

v_gene: TRBV30
abundance: NA
j_gene: TRBJ2-3
d_gene: NA
CDR3aa: CAWSVGTSLNTQYF
CDR3nt: TGTGCCTGGAGTGTAGGTACTAGCTTAAATACGCAGTATTTT

v_gene: TRBV5-8
abundance: NA
j_gene: TRBJ1-6
d_gene: NA
CDR3aa: CASSLARPETSPLHF
CDR3nt: TGTGCCAGCAGCTTGGCTAGACCCGAGACTTCACCCCTCCACTTT

v_gene: TRBV30
abundance: NA
j_gene: TRBJ1-6
d_gene: NA
CDR3aa: CAWTRGGNSPLHF
CDR3nt: TGTGCCTGGACCAGGGGTGGTAATTCACCCCTCCACTTT

v_gene: TRBV13
abundance: NA
j_gene: TRBJ1-4
d_gene: TRBD1
CDR3aa: CASSRGGAVEKLFF
CDR3nt: TGTGCCAGCAGCCGAGGGGGCGCGGTAGAAAAACTGTTTTTT

v_gene: TRBV5-1
abundance: NA
j_gene: TRBJ1-1
d_gene: NA
CDR3aa: CASSYSTNTEAFF
CDR3nt: TGCGCCAGCAGCTACAGTACGAACACTGAAGCTTTCTTT

v_gene: TRBV27
abundance: NA
j_gene: TRBJ2-7
d_gene: NA
CDR3aa: CASSFGALTYEQYF
CDR3nt: TGTGCCAGCAGTTTTGGGGCCCTAACCTACGAGCAGTACTTC

v_gene: TRBV9
abundance: NA
j_gene: TRBJ1-5
d_gene: TRBD1
CDR3aa: CASSLTGEGNQPQHF
CDR3nt: TGTGCCAGCAGCCTGACAGGGGAAGGCAATCAGCCCCAGCATTTT

v_gene: TRBV10-1
abundance: few
j_gene: TRBJ2-7
d_gene: NA
CDR3aa: CASSETNEQYF
CDR3nt: TGCGCCAGCAGTGAGACTAACGAGCAGTACTTC

v_gene: TRBV5-1
abundance: NA
j_gene: TRBJ1-2
d_gene: TRBD1
CDR3aa: CASNRQGEGDGYTF
CDR3nt: TGCGCCAGCAACCGACAGGGGGAAGGTGATGGCTACACCTTC

v_gene: TRBV7-2
abundance: NA
j_gene: TRBJ2-7
d_gene: TRBD1
CDR3aa: CASSPRQGWTYEQYF
CDR3nt: TGTGCCAGCAGCCCAAGACAGGGGTGGACCTACGAGCAGTACTTC

v_gene: TRBV5-1
abundance: NA
j_gene: TRBJ2-7
d_gene: NA
CDR3aa: CASSLAQGPYEQYF
CDR3nt: TGCGCCAGCAGCTTGGCGCAGGGGCCCTACGAGCAGTACTTC

v_gene: TRBV21-1
abundance: NA
j_gene: TRBJ1-2
d_gene: NA
CDR3aa: CASSKFLVRGNYGYTF
CDR3nt: TGTGCCAGCAGCAAATTTCTTGTTCGGGGTAACTATGGCTACACCTTC

v_gene: TRBV19
abundance: once
j_gene: TRBJ1-1
d_gene: TRBD1
CDR3aa: CASKMGTGGRLNTEAFF
CDR3nt: TGTGCCAGTAAGATGGGGACAGGGGGTCGCCTGAACACTGAAGCTTTCTTT

v_gene: TRBV24-1
abundance: NA
j_gene: TRBJ2-7
d_gene: TRBD2
CDR3aa: CATQRGSHYEQYF
CDR3nt: TGTGCCACCCAGCGGGGATCGCACTACGAGCAGTACTTC

v_gene: TRBV6-5
abundance: NA
j_gene: TRBJ1-5
d_gene: NA
CDR3aa: CASIFNLGAQPQHF
CDR3nt: TGTGCCAGCATTTTTAACCTAGGGGCTCAGCCCCAGCATTTT

v_gene: TRBV2
abundance: NA
j_gene: TRBJ2-3
d_gene: NA
CDR3aa: CASSEAGQTDTQYF
CDR3nt: TGTGCCAGCAGTGAGGCGGGGCAAACAGATACGCAGTATTTT

v_gene: TRBV3-1/TRBV3-2
abundance: NA
j_gene: TRBJ2-5
d_gene: NA
CDR3aa: CASSQGITRQETQYF
CDR3nt: TGTGCCAGCAGCCAAGGTATTACGCGGCAAGAGACCCAGTACTTC

v_gene: TRBV2
abundance: NA
j_gene: TRBJ2-5
d_gene: TRBD2
CDR3aa: CAHTGGAEETQYF
CDR3nt: TGTGCACACACGGGGGGGGCGGAAGAGACCCAGTACTTC

v_gene: TRBV27
abundance: NA
j_gene: TRBJ2-2
d_gene: NA
CDR3aa: CASSPWTITGELFF
CDR3nt: TGTGCCAGCAGTCCGTGGACAATCACCGGGGAGCTGTTTTTT

v_gene: TRBV19
abundance: NA
j_gene: TRBJ2-7
d_gene: NA
CDR3aa: CASSKTVTYEQYF
CDR3nt: TGTGCCAGTAGTAAGACAGTTACCTACGAGCAGTACTTC

v_gene: TRBV27
abundance: NA
j_gene: TRBJ2-7
d_gene: TRBD1
CDR3aa: CASGRTGGSEQYF
CDR3nt: TGTGCCAGCGGTCGTACAGGGGGAAGTGAGCAGTACTTC

v_gene: TRBV18
abundance: NA
j_gene: TRBJ1-6
d_gene: NA
CDR3aa: CASSMLDTHLASSPLHF
CDR3nt: TGTGCCAGCTCAATGTTGGACACACATTTAGCCAGTTCACCCCTCCACTTT

v_gene: TRBV11-2
abundance: NA
j_gene: TRBJ1-6
d_gene: TRBD1
CDR3aa: CASDRDGSPLHF
CDR3nt: TGTGCCAGCGACAGGGATGGTTCACCCCTCCACTTT

v_gene: TRBV5-1
abundance: NA
j_gene: TRBJ2-7
d_gene: TRBD2
CDR3aa: CASTLGGSSYEQYF
CDR3nt: TGCGCCAGCACCCTGGGGGGGAGCTCCTACGAGCAGTACTTC

v_gene: TRBV6-1
abundance: NA
j_gene: TRBJ1-2
d_gene: NA
CDR3aa: CASSEALQGRENYGYTF
CDR3nt: TGTGCCAGCAGTGAAGCGCTGCAGGGGCGGGAGAACTATGGCTACACCTTC

v_gene: TRBV19
abundance: NA
j_gene: TRBJ2-2
d_gene: NA
CDR3aa: CASSRQVHGGELFF
CDR3nt: TGTGCCAGTAGTCGACAGGTCCACGGCGGGGAGCTGTTTTTT

v_gene: TRBV2
abundance: NA
j_gene: TRBJ1-5
d_gene: TRBD1
CDR3aa: CASSVGTGYPSNQPQHF
CDR3nt: TGTGCCAGCAGTGTAGGGACAGGGTACCCTAGCAATCAGCCCCAGCATTTT

v_gene: TRBV2
abundance: few
j_gene: TRBJ1-5
d_gene: TRBD1
CDR3aa: CASSRGQGGQPQHF
CDR3nt: TGTGCCAGCAGTAGGGGACAGGGTGGCCAGCCCCAGCATTTT

v_gene: TRBV10-3
abundance: few
j_gene: TRBJ2-7
d_gene: TRBD1
CDR3aa: CATKNGQGGEQYF
CDR3nt: TGTGCCACCAAAAACGGACAGGGGGGAGAGCAGTACTTC

v_gene: TRBV10-2
abundance: NA
j_gene: TRBJ2-5
d_gene: TRBD2
CDR3aa: CASAPGGTSGGRETQYF
CDR3nt: TGCGCCAGCGCCCCAGGAGGGACTAGCGGGGGTCGAGAGACCCAGTACTTC

v_gene: TRBV9
abundance: NA
j_gene: TRBJ2-1
d_gene: TRBD2
CDR3aa: CASSVAGGHNEQFF
CDR3nt: TGTGCCAGCAGCGTGGCGGGGGGGCACAATGAGCAGTTCTTC

v_gene: TRBV12-5
abundance: NA
j_gene: TRBJ2-7
d_gene: NA
CDR3aa: CASGLVLGENGYEQYF
CDR3nt: TGTGCTAGTGGTTTGGTACTCGGGGAGAACGGCTACGAGCAGTACTTC

v_gene: TRBV7-9
abundance: NA
j_gene: TRBJ2-7
d_gene: TRBD1
CDR3aa: CASSLQGAAYEQYF
CDR3nt: TGTGCCAGCAGCCTGCAGGGGGCTGCCTACGAGCAGTACTTC

v_gene: TRBV3-1/TRBV3-2
abundance: once
j_gene: TRBJ1-5
d_gene: TRBD1
CDR3aa: CASSQAGGSNQPQHF
CDR3nt: TGTGCCAGCAGCCAAGCAGGGGGTTCCAATCAGCCCCAGCATTTT

v_gene: TRBV5-1
abundance: many
j_gene: TRBJ1-2
d_gene: NA
CDR3aa: CASSSGSHPNYGYTF
CDR3nt: TGCGCCAGCAGCTCGGGGTCTCACCCTAACTATGGCTACACCTTC

v_gene: TRBV6-5
abundance: NA
j_gene: TRBJ1-2
d_gene: NA
CDR3aa: CASRTGLTSYGYTF
CDR3nt: TGTGCCAGCAGGACGGGCCTTACTAGCTATGGCTACACCTTC

v_gene: TRBV19
abundance: NA
j_gene: TRBJ2-3
d_gene: TRBD2
CDR3aa: CASSTSGGADTQYF
CDR3nt: TGTGCCAGTAGTACTAGCGGGGGAGCAGATACGCAGTATTTT

v_gene: TRBV24-1
abundance: NA
j_gene: TRBJ1-2
d_gene: NA
CDR3aa: CATSDLGRNYGYTF
CDR3nt: TGTGCCACCAGTGATTTGGGCAGAAACTATGGCTACACCTTC

v_gene: TRBV5-5
abundance: medium-sized
j_gene: TRBJ2-2
d_gene: NA
CDR3aa: CASSLWGGLLTGELFF
CDR3nt: TGTGCCAGCAGCTTGTGGGGGGGCCTATTAACCGGGGAGCTGTTTTTT

v_gene: TRBV1
abundance: once
j_gene: TRBJ1-2
d_gene: NA
CDR3aa: CTSSPSDTNYGYTF
CDR3nt: TGCACCAGCAGTCCAAGTGACACCAACTATGGCTACACCTTC

v_gene: TRBV9
abundance: NA
j_gene: TRBJ2-1
d_gene: NA
CDR3aa: CASSVDSPYGMNEQFF
CDR3nt: TGTGCCAGCAGCGTGGACAGTCCCTACGGTATGAATGAGCAGTTCTTC

v_gene: TRBV7-9
abundance: NA
j_gene: TRBJ1-4
d_gene: NA
CDR3aa: CASSWGQPNEKLFF
CDR3nt: TGTGCCAGCAGCTGGGGACAACCTAATGAAAAACTGTTTTTT